The 12 T cell receptor beta chains reported below all come from one sample, sequenced in a study of blood T cell repertoires in COVID-19. The protocol was immunoSEQ multiplex PCR, while the TCRdb copy is restricted to in-frame clones and leaves out a portion. The data show about 130,000 clones, 84% seen once. The material sequenced was peripheral blood. The receptors were gathered from a man aged 55 to 69 with acute or convalescent COVID-19.

This chain uses TRBV29-1 with TRBJ1-1; D gene ambiguous. CDR1 is SQVTM, CDR2 ANQGSEA, per germline. The CDR3 has 11 residues. V lost 8 bases and J lost 0, with 7 bases in between. CDR3 DNA: TGCAGCTACAGCTTGAACACTGAAGCTTTCTTT. Its translation: CSYSLNTEAFF.

Concerning this clone: A far more abundant clone sits one base away, making this likely a read error. The genes are TRBV6-6 and TRBJ1-4, with 9 bases aligning to TRBD1. Germline CDR1 is MNHNY and CDR2 is SVGAGI (reference sequence). The V segment lost 6 bases and the J segment 5 bases; nucleotides outside the gene matches: 4. The CDR3 has 14 residues. This CDR3 is CASSPGQGNEKLFF. CDR3 nucleotides: TGTGCCAGCAGCCCGGGACAGGGAAATGAAAAACTGTTTTTT.

This chain links TRBV29-1 with TRBJ1-1, with TRBD1 matching over 7 bases. J lost 6 bases, V lost 7 bases, and 11 bases had no gene match. The CDR3 is 13 residues long. CDR1 SQVTM and CDR2 ANQGSEA come from the germline V gene. CDR3 in DNA: TGCAGCGGGGGAGCAGGGGGAACTGCTGAAGCTTTCTTT. Its protein product is CSGGAGGTAEAFF.

The table lists this clone with a count of one. The chain joins TRBV5-1 to TRBJ1-2; 10 nucleotides match TRBD1. Unmatched junction bases numbered 6, after V lost 1 base and J lost 3 bases. CDR3 length: 16 residues. Germline CDR1 and CDR2: SGHRS and YFSETQ. CDR3 sequence (DNA): TGCGCCAGCAGCTTGAGACAGGGGGCGCTTGACTATGGCTACACCTTC. Translating gives CASSLRQGALDYGYTF.

This clone appeared a single time. V gene TRBV19 combines with J gene TRBJ1-5; the D is unclear. CDR1 and CDR2 from the germline V gene are LNHDA and SQIVND (reference sequence). The germline V and J ends were trimmed by 0 bases and 2 bases, with 8 bases remaining between them. The CDR3 runs to 15 residues. CDR3 sequence: CASSIDLAGNQPQHF. The CDR3 DNA reads as TGTGCCAGTAGTATAGATTTGGCGGGCAATCAGCCCCAGCATTTT.

J is TRBJ2-7 and V is TRBV5-6, with D possibly matching TRBD2 (5 bases). CDR3 length: 12 residues. V lost 2 bases and J lost 7, with 10 bases in between. CDR1 is SGHDT, CDR2 YYEEEE, per germline. The CDR3 sequence: CASSLVRGEQYF. The CDR3 nucleotides read TGTGCCAGCAGCTTAGTACGGGGAGAGCAGTACTTC.

The chain is built from TRBV7-8 and TRBJ2-3; TRBD2 agrees at 8 bases. This CDR3 is built from 16 residues. J lost 9 bases, V lost 2 bases, and 13 bases had no gene match. Germline loops: CDR1 SGHVS, CDR2 FQNEAQ. Written as DNA, the CDR3 is TGTGCCAGCAGCTTAATAGCGGGACCGTTGGATGGGACGCAGTATTTT. Protein product: CASSLIAGPLDGTQYF.

The chain is built from TRBV10-1 and TRBJ2-3; 8 bases agree with TRBD1. V lost 0 bases and J lost 7; bases outside the gene matches: 6. The V gene's germline CDR1 is WNHNN and CDR2 SYGVQD (reference sequence). The CDR3 loop spans 15 amino acids. The chain's CDR3 is CASSESGTGGHTQYF. DNA of the CDR3: TGCGCCAGCAGTGAGTCCGGGACAGGAGGGCATACGCAGTATTTT.

The chain recombines TRBV11-3 with TRBJ2-1; D remains ambiguous. CDR3 length: 13 residues. V lost 1 base and J 6 bases, leaving 7 bases between the germline ends. CDR1 is SGHNT and CDR2 is YENEEA in the germline V gene. CDR3 region: CASSLGGSNEQFF. DNA for the CDR3: TGTGCCAGCAGCTTAGGCGGAAGCAATGAGCAGTTCTTC.

With respect to this clone: Other nucleotide sequences from this sample produce the same CDR3. This chain links TRBV5-1 with TRBJ1-5; D remains unclear. CDR1 and CDR2 from the germline V gene are SGHRS and YFSETQ. The CDR3 covers 15 residues. V was pared by 0 bases and J by 0 bases, with 7 bases between. The CDR3 nucleotides read TGCGCCAGCAGCTTGGTGGGAGGTAGCAATCAGCCCCAGCATTTT. Translation: CASSLVGGSNQPQHF.

The rearrangement uses TRBV6-5 and TRBJ2-7; a weak D match, TRBD2 (5 bases). Germline CDR1 MNHEY, CDR2 SVGAGI. The CDR3 runs to 12 residues. V dropped 7 bases and J dropped 4 bases, with 11 bases sitting between them. The CDR3 bases are TGTGCCAGCACTCAACCGGGGTACGAGCAGTACTTC. Translating gives CASTQPGYEQYF.

The chain has TRBV18 and TRBJ1-4; 8 nucleotides line up with TRBD1. Trimming took 4 bases from V and 5 from J; bases not matched to a gene: 18. Germline V gene sequence: CDR1 KGHSH, CDR2 LQKENI. This CDR3 spans 19 amino acids. Written as DNA, the CDR3 is TGTGCCAGCTCACTTAGGACAGGGCAGGACGCCCTGATGAATGAAAAACTGTTTTTT. As protein: CASSLRTGQDALMNEKLFF. Drawing the rest from reference TRBV18 and TRBJ1-4, the complete variable domain is NAGVMQNPRHLVRRRGQEARLRCSPMKGHSHVYWYRQLPEEGLKFMVYLQKENIIDESGMPKERFSAEFPKEGPSILRIQQVVRGDSAAYFCASSLRTGQDALMNEKLFFGSGTQLSVL.